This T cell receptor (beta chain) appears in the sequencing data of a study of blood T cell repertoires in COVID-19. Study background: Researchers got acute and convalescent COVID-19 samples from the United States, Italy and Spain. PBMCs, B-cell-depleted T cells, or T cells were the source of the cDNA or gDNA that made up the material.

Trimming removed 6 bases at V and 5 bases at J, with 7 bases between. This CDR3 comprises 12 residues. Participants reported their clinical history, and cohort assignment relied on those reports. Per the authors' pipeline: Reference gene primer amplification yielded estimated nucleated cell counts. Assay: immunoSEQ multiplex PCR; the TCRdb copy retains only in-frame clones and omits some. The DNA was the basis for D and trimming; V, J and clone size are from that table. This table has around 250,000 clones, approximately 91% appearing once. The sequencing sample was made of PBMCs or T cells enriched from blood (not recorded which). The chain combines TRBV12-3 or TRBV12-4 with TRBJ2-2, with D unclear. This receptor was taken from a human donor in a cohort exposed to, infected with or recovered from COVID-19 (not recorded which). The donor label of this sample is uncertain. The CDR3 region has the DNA TGTGCCAGCAGCCCGAGGACCGGGGAGCTGTTTTTT. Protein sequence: CASSPRTGELFF.